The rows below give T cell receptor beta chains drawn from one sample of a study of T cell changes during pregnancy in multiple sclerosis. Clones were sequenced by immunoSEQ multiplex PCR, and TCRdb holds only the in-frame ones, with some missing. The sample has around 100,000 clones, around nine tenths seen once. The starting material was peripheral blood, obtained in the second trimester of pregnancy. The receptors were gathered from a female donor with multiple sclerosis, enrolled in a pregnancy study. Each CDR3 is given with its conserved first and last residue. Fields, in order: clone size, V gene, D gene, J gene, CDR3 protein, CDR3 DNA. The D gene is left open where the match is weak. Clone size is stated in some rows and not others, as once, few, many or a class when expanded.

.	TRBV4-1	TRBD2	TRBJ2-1	CASTPQTSGVYNEQFF	TGCGCCAGCACCCCCCAGACTAGCGGGGTATACAATGAGCAGTTCTTC
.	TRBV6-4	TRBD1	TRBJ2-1	CASSDEWTGGLNEQFF	TGTGCCAGCAGTGACGAGTGGACAGGGGGCCTAAATGAGCAGTTCTTC
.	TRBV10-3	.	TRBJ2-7	CAISESEWVNEQYF	TGTGCCATCAGTGAGTCGGAGTGGGTCAACGAGCAGTACTTC
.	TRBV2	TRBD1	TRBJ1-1	CASNTGGPTEAFF	TGTGCCAGCAATACAGGGGGTCCGACTGAAGCTTTCTTT
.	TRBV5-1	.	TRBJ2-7	CASSLGDTTYEQYF	TGCGCCAGCAGCTTGGGAGACACAACCTACGAGCAGTACTTC
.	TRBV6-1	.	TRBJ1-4	CASSVGGTTNEKLFF	TGTGCCAGCAGTGTAGGGGGAACAACTAATGAAAAACTGTTTTTT
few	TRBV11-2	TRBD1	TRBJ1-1	CASSPGQGAEEAFF	TGTGCCAGCAGCCCGGGACAGGGGGCTGAAGAAGCTTTCTTT
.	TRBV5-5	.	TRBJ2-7	CASISGTYEQYF	TGTGCCAGCATCTCGGGGACCTACGAGCAGTACTTC
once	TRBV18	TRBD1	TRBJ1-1	CASSPGQGRVNTEAFF	TGTGCCAGCTCACCCGGACAGGGAAGGGTGAACACTGAAGCTTTCTTT
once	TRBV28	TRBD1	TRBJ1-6	CASSSTGQGAYNSPLHF	TGTGCCAGCAGTTCTACGGGACAGGGGGCCTATAATTCACCCCTCCACTTT
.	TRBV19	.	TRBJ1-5	CASSIIRQVPSSNQPQHF	TGTGCCAGTAGTATTATACGACAGGTACCATCGAGCAATCAGCCCCAGCATTTT